A single sample gave rise to the 15 T cell receptor beta chains below, sequenced in a study of T-cell memory formation after mild COVID-19. TCRdb re-derived calls from the 5' RACE reads in MiXCR, one entry per CDR3 protein. The table has approximately 340,000 distinct CDR3 sequences, less than 20% seen once. The sample comprised PBMCs or a T cell subset sorted from them (not recorded which). The receptor set was obtained from a man between 18 and 29 years old who had mild COVID-19 (a few samples of this study predate the infection). Cell type and time point are not known.

This clonotype was observed at least ten times. This chain joins TRBV6-2 or TRBV6-3 and TRBJ2-1, with 10 positions matching TRBD2. The V gene's germline CDR1 is MNHEY and CDR2 SVGEGT. There are 16 residues in the CDR3. The V segment lost 5 bases and the J segment 7 bases; nucleotides outside the gene matches: 11. DNA for the CDR3: TGTGCCAGCAGTGTCCGAGCGGGGGGGACTTGGAATGAGCAGTTCTTC. Translated: CASSVRAGGTWNEQFF.

J is TRBJ1-2 and V is TRBV7-9, with D possibly being TRBD1 (5 bases). The CDR3 length is 13 residues. Germline V gene sequence: CDR1 SEHNR, CDR2 FQNEAQ (reference sequence). The V and J ends lost 2 bases and 5 bases respectively, with 9 bases between them. CDR3 coding DNA: TGTGCCAGCAGCTTAAGTCAGGGTTATGGCTACACCTTC. It encodes CASSLSQGYGYTF.

In its sample, this clonotype was seen a few times. The genes are TRBV12-3 or TRBV12-4 and TRBJ2-6; D perhaps matches TRBD1 (6 bases). V lost 3 bases and J lost 4, with 10 bases in between. CDR3 length: 15 amino acids. The CDR3 protein is CASSFTGTGANVLTF. The CDR3 bases are TGTGCCAGCAGTTTTACAGGGACCGGGGCCAACGTCCTGACTTTC.

This clonotype was seen a handful of times. V gene TRBV6-6 combines with J gene TRBJ2-2; 12 positions agree with TRBD2. The germline V gene has CDR1 MNHNY and CDR2 SVGAGI (reference sequence). The CDR3 has 19 residues. J gave up 4 bases and V 5 bases, and 14 bases lay outside the gene matches. The CDR3: CASSPRLAGEFSFTGELFF. The CDR3 DNA reads TGTGCCAGCAGTCCCAGACTAGCGGGGGAATTTTCGTTCACCGGGGAGCTGTTTTTT.

The sample holds a few counts of this clonotype. The chain combines TRBV6-6 with TRBJ1-5, with no clear D. Germline V gene sequence: CDR1 MNHNY, CDR2 SVGAGI (reference sequence). The CDR3 extends over 12 amino acids. The V end was cut by 3 bases, the J end by 6 bases, with 6 bases between. The CDR3 spells CASSYVGQPQHF. The CDR3 nucleotides read TGTGCCAGCAGTTATGTTGGTCAGCCCCAGCATTTT.

In this sample, this clonotype turned up a few times. CDR3 protein: CASSVDGRHQETQYF. The CDR3 DNA follows: TGTGCCAGCAGCGTAGATGGCAGGCATCAGGAGACCCAGTACTTC. V usage is TRBV9 and J usage is TRBJ2-5; D unclear. Germline values: CDR1 SGDLS, CDR2 YYNGEE. Trimming removed 0 bases at V and 5 bases at J, with 14 bases between. The CDR3 covers 15 residues. The whole variable domain, remainder taken from reference TRBV9 and TRBJ2-5, is DSGVTQTPKHLITATGQRVTLRCSPRSGDLSVYWYQQSLDQGLQFLIQYYNGEERAKGNILERFSAQQFPDLHSELNLSSLELGDSALYFCASSVDGRHQETQYFGPGTRLLVL.

This rearrangement joins TRBV2 to TRBJ2-3, with D hard to call. This CDR3 has 13 residues. V gave up 7 bases and J gave up 2 bases, with 10 bases separating them. Germline loops: CDR1 SNHLY, CDR2 FYNNEI. As DNA, the CDR3 is TGTGCCAGCATGGCGGAAGTCACAGATACGCAGTATTTT. Protein: CASMAEVTDTQYF.

This clonotype was seen more than once but under ten times. The chain couples TRBV6-1 to TRBJ2-1; D tentatively fits TRBD1 or TRBD2 (5 bases each). CDR3 length equals 15 residues. V was trimmed by 6 bases and J by 4 bases, leaving 16 bases between them. The germline V gene encodes CDR1 MNHNS and CDR2 SASEGT. CDR3 bases: TGTGCCAGCAGCCCGAGGGACGGACAATACAATGAGCAGTTCTTC. It is translated as CASSPRDGQYNEQFF.

V is TRBV2 and J is TRBJ2-7, with D uncertain. Germline CDR1 reads SNHLY; CDR2 reads FYNNEI. Trimming left V 7 bases short and J 6 bases short, with 10 bases between. The CDR3 has 11 residues. The CDR3 reads CASTGSFEQYV. The CDR3 DNA is TGTGCCAGCACGGGTAGCTTCGAGCAGTACGTC.

This clonotype was detected many times. V is TRBV5-1 and J is TRBJ1-1; D is undetermined. This CDR3 is built from 14 residues. CDR1 is SGHRS, CDR2 YFSETQ, per germline. Deletions cut 1 base from V and 1 base from J, with 8 bases between. Here the CDR3 DNA reads TGCGCCAGCAGCTTGCTACCAGGGAACACTGAAGCTTTCTTT. It specifies CASSLLPGNTEAFF.

This rearrangement joins TRBV18 to TRBJ1-1, with a weak D call TRBD1 (5 bases). This CDR3 has 14 amino acids. CDR1 is KGHSH, CDR2 LQKENI, per germline. Deletions cut 3 bases from V and 4 bases from J, with 12 bases between. In nucleotides, the CDR3 is TGTGCCAGCTCACCGGGACGGGAGGTCACTGAAGCTTTCTTT. This gives the protein CASSPGREVTEAFF. Filled out from reference TRBV18 and TRBJ1-1, the complete variable domain reads NAGVMQNPRHLVRRRGQEARLRCSPMKGHSHVYWYRQLPEEGLKFMVYLQKENIIDESGMPKERFSAEFPKEGPSILRIQQVVRGDSAAYFCASSPGREVTEAFFGQGTRLTVV.

This clonotype was found a few times. The chain has TRBV20-1 and TRBJ2-1; D unclear. Per germline, CDR1 DFQATT and CDR2 SNEGSKA (reference sequence). The V gene lost 6 bases and the J gene lost 0 bases, with 15 bases spanning the gap. The CDR3 length is 15 residues. The CDR3 DNA reads as TGCAGTGCCCCGCCCGCATCTAGCTCCTACAATGAGCAGTTCTTC. This codes for CSAPPASSSYNEQFF.

The chain employs TRBV15 and TRBJ2-5; weak D call: TRBD1 (5 bases). The germline V gene has CDR1 LNHNV and CDR2 YYDKDF (reference sequence). V was pared by 0 bases and J by 3 bases, with 8 bases between. The CDR3 runs 14 residues. The CDR3 is CATSRDLGEETQYF. CDR3 sequence (DNA): TGTGCCACCAGCAGAGATTTAGGGGAAGAGACCCAGTACTTC. Supplemented by reference TRBV15 and TRBJ2-5, the full variable domain reads DAMVIQNPRYQVTQFGKPVTLSCSQTLNHNVMYWYQQKSSQAPKLLFHYYDKDFNNEADTPDNFQSRRPNTSFCFLDIRSPGLGDTAMYLCATSRDLGEETQYFGPGTRLLVL.

This clonotype was counted at least ten times. The chain recombines TRBV28 with TRBJ1-6; D is uncertain. The V and J ends lost 2 bases and 8 bases respectively, with 7 bases between them. Per germline, CDR1 MDHEN and CDR2 SYDVKM. The CDR3 length is 13 residues. The CDR3 loop reads CASSLTRHSPLHF. CDR3 DNA: TGTGCCAGCAGTTTAACCAGGCATTCACCCCTCCACTTT.

This clonotype was observed a handful of times. The rearrangement uses TRBV5-4 and TRBJ2-5; 9 positions agree with TRBD1. The CDR3 contains 14 residues. The V segment lost 3 bases and the J segment 4 bases; nucleotides outside the gene matches: 4. From germline, CDR1 is SGHNT and CDR2 YYREEE (reference sequence). CDR3 residues: CASSSPGQGETQYF. CDR3 sequence (DNA): TGTGCCAGCAGCTCCCCGGGACAGGGAGAGACCCAGTACTTC.